Detailed here is one T cell receptor beta chain. This clone showed up just once. Its antigen specificity is not known. Base qualities are not provided; no much larger clone lies one nucleotide away. The immunoSEQ hsTCRB v3.0 assay was used at survey level resolution to sequence the TRB variable region. A depth of roughly 35,000-50,000 T-cell genomes per sample was targeted for TRB sequencing. Pooled TRB libraries were sequenced on an Illumina MiSeq with a v3 150-cycle kit. The published analysis was carried out like this. Repertoire analysis was run in R within a reproducible Nextflow workflow that covered QC, data transformation and analysis. Custom analyses were implemented in LymphoSeq2, an R package for AIRR-Seq data exploration. A handful of samples yielding fewer than 5000 total TRB sequences were excluded, leaving 150 to 200 analyzed HIV repertoires. Of the roughly 190 retained HIV repertoires, 55 to 60 were collected before and 120 to 130 after ART initiation. Each repertoire was downsampled to 5000 TRB nucleotide sequences, and summary statistics were averaged across 100 downsampling iterations. The analysis kept only TRB sequences whose CDR3 regions were at least seven amino acids long. A Shannon entropy-derived clonality score and the Gini coefficient were used to measure diversity. Repertoire networks linked the top 5000 CDR3 amino acid sequences whenever two sequences differed by an edit distance of one. For TRB CDR3 amino acid sequences, antigen specificity groups and MHC restriction were predicted with GLIPH2. Known CMV, EBV, HIV or tissue antigen associations were flagged by matching CDR3 amino acid sequences against VDJdb and McPAS-TCR. Pre-ART, post-ART and control groups were compared with Wilcoxon signed-rank tests and Holm-Bonferroni correction. In its TCRdb copy, this immuneACCESS table keeps in-frame sequences only and misses some clones. Where compared with another copy, unresolved V genes explain less than half of these, and the others have no known cause. The DNA was the basis for D and trimming; V, J and clone size are from that table. The sample table shows approximately 18,000 clones, and around 82% are seen once. Around 4.3% of the sample rests with the top ten.

This specimen comes from a study of long-term antiretroviral therapy in people with HIV (dated by TCRdb to between 2021 and 2024). Background for the entire study: The earliest samples were collected about a decade before the 2015 WHO recommendation for immediate ART, when ART was typically delayed until CD4 counts fell. This retrospective serial study examined whether starting ART and sustained HIV suppression were associated with changes in the composition and diversity of the TRB repertoire in peripheral blood. A total of around 200 cryopreserved PBMC samples were contributed to the cohort by 30 adults with confirmed HIV infection, with samples collected serially over a mean of 6 years (range 1-12). Eleven of the 30 participants with HIV were female. No cross-contamination during QIAcube processing was shown when test extractions of a monoclonal T-cell line were performed alongside roughly 30 polyclonal samples.

Overall results and qualifications from the work: Inferences about post-ART repertoire changes are limited because no data were available on ART adherence, viral resistance or therapy changes. The repertoire was dominated across all time points by expanded TRB clones identified before ART initiation, although this dominance was seen to fluctuate and to decrease in many PLHIV after ART. Starting ART was linked to a significant rise in TRB diversity, yet even after long-term ART the diversity remained significantly lower than in transplant donor controls. The samples span the years 2004 to 2017, and the ART regimens used may be less effective than current regimens. HIV repertoires had narrower CDR3 length ranges than controls, and the network structure suggested an antigen-experienced repertoire that shifted only slightly toward naive after ART. Since PBMC availability was limited, sequencing covered only the TCR beta chain, with no alpha chain pairing. Because pre-ART samples had limited cell numbers, profiling was done on unsorted PBMC rather than on sorted CD4+ and CD8+ T cells.

To be included, a participant needed at least one PBMC sample from before ART initiation plus at least two post-ART samples. Treatment was received in the United States of America by all participants with HIV. Before DNA extraction, cryopreserved samples containing about 0.9-10 million PBMC were thawed and washed. At the time of the earliest PBMC sample, participants with HIV were aged between roughly 20 and 60 years. Each participant contributed PBMC samples from 1-4 timepoints before ART initiation and 2-8 timepoints after ART initiation, with a median of 7 samples. For every participant, serial HIV viral load, CD4+ T-cell count, ART history and demographic data were obtained. Genomic DNA was extracted from unsorted PBMC with a Qiagen kit on a QIAcube, processed in batches of 12 samples. The junction shows trimming of 3 bases on V and 4 bases on J, and the gene matches do not reach 7 bases of it. The germline V gene sets CDR1 to MNHNS and CDR2 to SASEGT. From cysteine to phenylalanine, the CDR3 is 15 amino acids long. Kept here is only the CDR3 DNA, which spans 45 bases and is read in frame from base 1.

The receptor comes from a man aged 18 to 30 with HIV. The receptor chain draws on TRBV6-1 and TRBJ2-7; the central 9 bases match TRBD1. The starting material was unsorted PBMCs, obtained 0.1 years before starting antiretroviral therapy. For the CDR3, the sequence is CASSDGTGTPYEQYF. The DNA is as follows: TGTGCCAGCAGTGACGGGACAGGGACTCCGTACGAGCAGTACTTC.